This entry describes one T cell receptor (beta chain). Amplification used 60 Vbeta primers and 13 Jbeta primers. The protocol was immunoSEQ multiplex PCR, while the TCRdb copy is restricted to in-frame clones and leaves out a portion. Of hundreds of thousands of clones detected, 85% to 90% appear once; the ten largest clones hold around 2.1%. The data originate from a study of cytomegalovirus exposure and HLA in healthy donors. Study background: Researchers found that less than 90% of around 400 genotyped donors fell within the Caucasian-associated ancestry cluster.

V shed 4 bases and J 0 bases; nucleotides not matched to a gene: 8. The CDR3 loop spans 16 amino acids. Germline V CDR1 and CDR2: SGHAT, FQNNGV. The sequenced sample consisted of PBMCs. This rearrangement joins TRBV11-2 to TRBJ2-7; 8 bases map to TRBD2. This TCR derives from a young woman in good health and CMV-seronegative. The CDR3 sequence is CASSSESGGHSYEQYF. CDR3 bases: TGTGCCAGCAGCTCCGAAAGCGGGGGCCACTCCTACGAGCAGTACTTC. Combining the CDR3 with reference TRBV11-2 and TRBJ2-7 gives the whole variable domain EAGVAQSPRYKIIEKRQSVAFWCNPISGHATLYWYQQILGQGPKLLIQFQNNGVVDDSQLPKDRFSAERLKGVDSTLKIQPAKLEDSAVYLCASSSESGGHSYEQYFGPGTRLTVT.